This T cell receptor (beta chain) was profiled in a study of shared clonotypes between healthy human individuals (dated by TCRdb to the early 2020s). With respect to the entire study: The cohort included three men and a couple of women between 18 and 49 years of age. Leukapheresis yielded between about 0.85 and 10 billion PBMCs per donor. To estimate repertoire size and how much clonotype sharing occurs between individuals, the study deeply sequenced the blood TCR repertoires of roughly 5 healthy adults. Libraries were prepared and TCR repertoires were sequenced by different laboratories using diverse techniques, in order to increase sequencing depth and limit assay-specific biases.

Using the deep immunoSEQ assay, multiplex PCR amplified TCR CDR3 regions from genomic DNA. Extracted genomic DNA from each cell subset was spread evenly across all wells of several immunoSEQ 96-well plates, with each plate serving as a replicate. For unsorted PBMC, approximately 300 ng of genomic DNA, equivalent to tens of thousands of T cell genomes, went into each replicate PCR. Unsorted PBMC genomic DNA was sequenced across ten immunoSEQ deep assay plates. Purified libraries were measured with a Qubit 3.0 fluorometer, size-checked on a Bioanalyzer 2100, and measured again with the KAPA Library Quantification kit. Every immunoSEQ 96-well plate was sequenced on a dedicated single-read 150-cycle Illumina NextSeq 550 flow cell. On the study's bioinformatics: Because the immunoSEQ output held only junctional sequences and lacked quality scores, the filtering could not match the filtering applied to full-length reads. Sequences were annotated with PyIR, a Python wrapper for IgBLAST v1.9, using IMGT germline references to assign V/J genes and CDR3. Any read was removed if the V/J assignment was weak (E-value above 1e-6), the CDR3 was missing, or the read contained stop codons, out-of-frame junctions, or ambiguous translated residues. V3J clonotypes were defined as sequences sharing an identical inferred V gene, J gene, and CDR3 amino acid sequence. The percentage overlap between two repertoires was calculated by dividing the number of shared unique clonotypes by the size of the smaller repertoire. Three approaches were used to assess repertoire richness: RTK rarefaction, the Chao1 estimator, and Recon v2.1 estimates of unobserved clonotypes. Sourced from immuneACCESS, this table was stored by TCRdb with only in-frame sequences that have V and J called. A share of the clones is absent; for the studies checked, an unresolved V gene accounts for under half, and the remainder has no known explanation. V, J and clone size reflect that table, while D and trimming were determined from the DNA. Within this sample are nearly 500,000 clones, with about 79% of them counted one time only. The ten largest account for 13% of the sample.

Results the study describes overall, beyond this receptor: Based on pairwise subsampling, the degree of clonotype sharing among donors was expected to be affected by sequencing depth. Sampling was restricted to blood, and TCR repertoires in tissue are likely to differ from TCR repertoires in blood. Because the study included only a small number of donors, the genetic and exposure-history diversity represented was limited.

This clone appeared a few times. Its antigen has not been determined. One end of the junction fails to match germline, which may point to a read error. The CDR3 numbers 16 residues from cysteine through phenylalanine. Only the CDR3 portion is preserved as DNA: 48 bases, with reading frame beginning at the first base. The germline V gene provides CDR1 LGHNA and CDR2 YNFKEQ. The donors were healthy, HIV-negative adults with no recently reported acute infections or vaccinations. All donors were Caucasian adults living in Nashville, Tennessee, USA. For unsorted samples, some 90 million PBMCs were counted, and genomic DNA was extracted using the QIAamp DNA Blood Mini kit. Blood was collected by leukapheresis, and PBMCs were isolated by Ficoll-Histopaque density gradient centrifugation and then cryopreserved in liquid nitrogen vapor phase.

This chain joins TRBV4-2 to TRBJ2-6; TRBD2 aligns with 9 central bases. The sequenced material came from PBMCs. This TCR derives from a woman aged 40 to 50 in good health. Some clones in this sample may be carry-over from other donors' samples. CDR3 reads: CASVAGDFSGADVLTF. The bases are TGTGCCAGCGTAGCGGGAGACTTTTCTGGGGCCGACGTCCTGACTTTC.